This record covers a single T cell receptor beta chain. Its antigen is still unknown. This may be a read error: a much more frequent sequence differs by one nucleotide. The sample comes from a study of identical twins' blood T cells. Findings of the study overall: Abundant TCRbeta CDR3s overlapped more between twins than with unrelated donors.

A single record per CDR3 protein comes from TCRdb applying MiXCR to the 5' RACE reads. The top ten clones hold approximately 6.6% of a sample with fewer than 450,000 distinct CDR3 sequences, around 30% of them seen once. Germline V gene lookup returns CDR1 ENHRY and CDR2 SYGVKD. This CDR3 contains 14 residues. Donors were six healthy women in three monozygous twin pairs. J is TRBJ1-3 and V is TRBV10-3; D unclear. The sample taken for sequencing was PBMCs. The sequence derives from a woman aged 18-49 years in good health. This CDR3 reads CPISDNGSGNTIYF. CDR3 DNA: TGTCCCATCAGTGATAATGGCTCTGGAAACACCATATATTTT.